What follows are 27 T cell receptor beta chains derived from one specimen sequenced in a study of molecular identifiers for immune sequencing clone quantification. TCRdb analysed the PCR reads with MiXCR anew, one entry per CDR3 protein. The top ten hold 0.78% of the sample, which has hundreds of thousands of distinct CDR3 sequences, less than 30% seen once. The material sequenced was naive CD8+ T cells from blood, with Jurkat cell RNA spiked in. Documented subset: FACS-sorted CD8+CD4-CCR7+CD45RA+ naive T cells. Every receptor here comes from a human donor in good health. Some libraries in this study had Jurkat cell RNA spiked in.

V and J are TRBV28 and TRBJ2-7, with a possible D match to TRBD2 (6 bases). CDR1 is MDHEN, CDR2 SYDVKM, per germline. The CDR3 is 13 amino acids. CDR3 amino acids: CAIRDFSSYEQYF. The CDR3 nucleotides are TGTGCTATCCGGGACTTTAGCTCCTACGAGCAGTACTTC.

This clonotype was seen repeatedly, ten times or more. Here the CDR3 reads CASSQEGRQGMISGANVLTF. The DNA for the CDR3 is TGTGCCAGCAGCCAAGAAGGGAGACAGGGAATGATCTCTGGGGCCAACGTCCTGACTTTC. The rearrangement links TRBV14 to TRBJ2-6, with TRBD1 matching 7 bases. Germline CDR1 and CDR2: SGHDN and FVKESK. Trimming cost V 0 bases and J 0 bases; bases outside gene matches: 11. The CDR3 has 20 residues.

This clonotype was seen only a few times. The J gene is TRBJ2-7, the V gene TRBV12-3 or TRBV12-4; D gene uncertain. The CDR3 is made up of 14 amino acids. The V gene lost 7 bases and the J gene lost 6 bases, with 19 bases spanning the gap. CDR3 in DNA: TGTGCCAGCATGATATTGGGAAACTTGGGCGAGCAGTACTTC. Translation gives CASMILGNLGEQYF.

This clonotype was found many times. The rearrangement joins TRBV2 to TRBJ2-4; possible D gene TRBD1, 6 bases. This CDR3 contains 17 residues. Germline lookup yields CDR1 SNHLY and CDR2 FYNNEI. Trimming took 2 bases from V and 2 from J, leaving 16 bases between them. In DNA, the CDR3 is TGTGCCAGCAGTGAAATATTACAGGGTCTAACCAAAAACATTCAGTACTTC. Its translation is CASSEILQGLTKNIQYF.

Regarding this clonotype: This could be a read error, since a much larger clone is one nucleotide away. The CDR3 nucleotides are TGTGCCAGCTCACCATCAACCCCGGCCCCCTGCAATGAGCAGTTCTTC. Its translation: CASSPSTPAPCNEQFF. This sequence joins TRBV18 and TRBJ2-1; D not resolved. CDR1 is KGHSH, CDR2 LQKENI, per germline. Trimming pared 2 bases from V and 6 bases from J, leaving 17 bases between. This CDR3 has 16 residues.

This sequence joins TRBV19 and TRBJ1-5; no definite D call. Germline-derived CDR1 and CDR2 are LNHDA and SQIVND (reference sequence). This CDR3 has 15 amino acids. The V end lost 4 bases, the J end lost 1 base, and 11 bases lay between the germline ends. CDR3 sequence: CASSTHDASNQPQHF. The CDR3, as DNA: TGTGCCAGTAGTACCCACGACGCGAGCAATCAGCCCCAGCATTTT.

This clonotype has a single count. Possible read error: a much larger clone is one base away. This chain joins TRBV6-2 or TRBV6-3 and TRBJ2-5; weak D call: TRBD2 (5 bases). The CDR3 has 15 amino acids. The V gene's germline CDR1 is MNHEY and CDR2 SVGEGT. Trimming pared 4 bases from V and 2 bases from J, leaving 14 bases between. Written as DNA, the CDR3 is TGTGCCAGCAGTTCCCTAAGACGGGAACAAGAGACCCAGTACTTC. As protein: CASSSLRREQETQYF.

This clonotype came up many times. The J gene is TRBJ2-3, the V gene TRBV5-1; TRBD2 is a possible D gene (5 bases). V was clipped by 4 bases and J by 6 bases, with 15 bases between them. The CDR3 consists of 14 residues. From germline, CDR1 is SGHRS and CDR2 YFSETQ. CDR3 sequence reads: CASSPWNGVDTQYF. CDR3 bases: TGCGCCAGCAGCCCCTGGAACGGGGTCGATACGCAGTATTTT.

The V and J genes are TRBV6-5 and TRBJ2-7; no reliable D call. V was pared by 4 bases and J by 2 bases, with 15 bases between. The CDR3 is 15 amino acids. Germline CDR1 reads MNHEY; CDR2 reads SVGAGI. CDR3 nucleotide sequence: TGTGCCAGCAGTTTCTATCCAGACGAACCCTACGAGCAGTACTTC. Translated, it gives CASSFYPDEPYEQYF.

The CDR3 loop is CATSHPKTGTSTDTQYF. CDR3 in DNA: TGTGCCACCAGTCACCCTAAGACAGGGACCAGCACAGATACGCAGTATTTT. This chain joins TRBV24-1 and TRBJ2-3; 7 nucleotides match TRBD1. Germline V gives CDR1 KGHDR, CDR2 SFDVKD. The CDR3 consists of 17 residues. Germline trimming cut 6 bases from V and 0 bases from J; bases unmatched to any gene: 11.

Details on this clonotype: A much larger clone is a single base away; this may be a read error. The chain links TRBV6-2 or TRBV6-3 to TRBJ1-5; TRBD1 matches 7 bases. TRBJ2-3 matches the DNA end more closely, so the J call is doubtful. The CDR3 covers 19 residues. CDR1 and CDR2 from the germline V gene are MNHEY and SVGEGT. This chain's CDR3 is CASSYSDRTVPPSNQPQYF. In nucleotides, the CDR3 is TGTGCCAGCAGTTACTCGGACAGGACCGTCCCCCCTAGCAATCAGCCCCAGTATTTT.

V usage is TRBV7-3 and J usage is TRBJ2-4; tentatively, D is TRBD1 or TRBD2 (6 bases each). V lost 1 base and J 6 bases, leaving 16 bases between the germline ends. CDR1 and CDR2 from the germline V gene are SGHTA and FQGTGA. There are 16 residues in the CDR3. The CDR3 spells CASSLSGGLDRNIQYF. CDR3 nucleotides: TGTGCCAGCAGCTTAAGTGGGGGGCTAGATAGAAACATTCAGTACTTC.

Points on this clonotype: A single base separates this from a much larger clone, so it may be a read error. The chain joins TRBV4-3 to TRBJ1-2; 8 bases are a match to TRBD1. This CDR3 is 15 amino acids long. Per the germline V gene, CDR1 is LGHNA and CDR2 is YSLEER. CDR3 region: CASSQGTGKDYDYTF. DNA of the CDR3: TGCGCCAGCAGCCAAGGGACAGGGAAGGACTATGACTACACCTTC.

The CDR3 bases are TGTGCGACTAAACAGGGCTCAGGTCAGCCCCAGCATTTT. It is translated as CATKQGSGQPQHF. This chain uses TRBV3-2 with TRBJ1-5; the table gives TRBD1 as D, unverified against the DNA. TRBV3-2 has pseudogene status. The CDR3 covers 13 residues.

The chain has TRBV30 and TRBJ2-1; D assignment may be TRBD1 or TRBD2 (5 bases each). V lost 3 bases to trimming and J lost 4 bases, with 19 bases between them. The length of the CDR3 is 16 residues. Germline lookup yields CDR1 GTSNPN and CDR2 SVGIG (reference sequence). CDR3: CAWRNFFGDPYNEQFF. CDR3 in DNA: TGTGCCTGGAGAAACTTCTTCGGGGACCCGTACAATGAGCAGTTCTTC.

The table lists this clonotype with many counts. The chain recombines TRBV5-1 with TRBJ1-1; no reliable D call. CDR3 length: 15 residues. Trimming took off 0 bases at V and 3 bases at J, with 12 bases between the two ends. The germline CDR1 and CDR2 sequences are SGHRS and YFSETQ. The CDR3 sequence is CASSLVESAYTEAFF. CDR3 sequence (DNA): TGCGCCAGCAGCTTGGTCGAGTCGGCCTACACTGAAGCTTTCTTT.

This clonotype appeared many times. This chain links TRBV20-1 with TRBJ2-7, with D unclear. CDR3 length: 13 amino acids. The germline gives CDR1 DFQATT, CDR2 SNEGSKA (reference sequence). The germline V and J ends were trimmed by 0 bases and 4 bases, with 10 bases remaining between them. The CDR3 DNA reads as TGCAGTGCTAGAGATTTAGGGATATACGAGCAGTACTTC. The encoded protein is CSARDLGIYEQYF.

This clonotype was counted at least ten times. The CDR3: CASSQVTLANTEAFF. Here the CDR3 DNA reads TGCGCCAGCAGCCAAGTTACGTTGGCGAACACTGAAGCTTTCTTT. The V call is TRBV4-3, the J call TRBJ1-1, with D hard to call. The V end lost 1 base, the J end lost 1 base, and 10 bases lay between the germline ends. CDR1 is LGHNA, CDR2 YSLEER, per germline. The CDR3 consists of 15 residues.

Ten or more counts support this clonotype. The chain carries TRBV7-9 and TRBJ2-7; 8 bases agree with TRBD2. From germline, CDR1 is SEHNR and CDR2 FQNEAQ (reference sequence). This CDR3 is 16 amino acids long. The V gene end was trimmed by 5 bases and the J gene end by 0 bases; junction bases not matched to a gene: 9. CDR3 coding DNA: TGTGCCAGCAGCCCGGAGAGCGGGAGCCACTCCTACGAGCAGTACTTC. Amino acid sequence: CASSPESGSHSYEQYF.

V and J are TRBV3-1 and TRBJ1-4, with D possibly matching TRBD1 (6 bases). The CDR3 sequence is 17 residues long. Germline V lookup: CDR1 LGHDT, CDR2 YNNKEL (reference sequence). The V and J ends lost 6 bases and 0 bases respectively, with 17 bases between them. This CDR3 is CASRETGGPATNEKLFF. The CDR3 DNA reads as TGTGCCAGCAGGGAGACAGGAGGGCCCGCAACTAATGAAAAACTGTTTTTT.

As regards this clonotype: A clone one base away is much larger, so this may be a read error. The rearrangement joins TRBV4-1 to TRBJ2-1; 10 nucleotides align to TRBD2. Germline CDR1 reads MGHRA; CDR2 reads YSYEKL. The CDR3 covers 18 residues. The V gene end was trimmed by 4 bases and the J gene end by 5 bases; junction bases not matched to a gene: 14. The CDR3 loop reads CASSPIELAGGRHNEQFF. The CDR3 nucleotides are TGCGCCAGCAGCCCCATCGAGTTAGCGGGAGGTCGTCACAATGAGCAGTTCTTC.

This clonotype was detected ten times or more. This chain links TRBV29-1 with TRBJ1-1, with 8 bases fitting TRBD1. CDR3 size: 14 residues. Germline CDR1 reads SQVTM; CDR2 reads ANQGSEA. Trimming took 1 base from V and 5 from J; bases not matched to a gene: 6. CDR3 region: CSVEGRTGRTEAFF. The CDR3 region has the DNA TGCAGCGTTGAAGGCCGGACAGGGCGGACTGAAGCTTTCTTT.

About this clonotype itself: Being one base from a much bigger clone, this may be a read error. The V and J genes are TRBV5-6 and TRBJ1-1; TRBD1 is a possible D gene (6 bases). The CDR3 covers 16 residues. The germline V gene encodes CDR1 SGHDT and CDR2 YYEEEE. The ends were cut back, 4 bases at V and 4 bases at J, with 20 bases in the middle. DNA of the CDR3: TGTGCCAGCAGCGGCGCCGCCTTCCAGGGGAGCACTGAAGCTTTCTTT. Encoded protein: CASSGAAFQGSTEAFF.

Only a few counts were recorded for this clonotype. The chain has TRBV5-6 and TRBJ2-7; tentatively, D is TRBD1 (6 bases). The CDR3 consists of 15 residues. V gave up 0 bases and J gave up 3 bases, with 13 bases separating them. Germline V CDR1 and CDR2: SGHDT, YYEEEE. CDR3: CASSLGWQGYYEQYF. CDR3 nucleotide sequence: TGTGCCAGCAGCTTGGGTTGGCAGGGGTACTACGAGCAGTACTTC.

The chain carries TRBV7-6 and TRBJ1-4, with D perhaps TRBD1 (5 bases). This CDR3 has 15 residues. Germline CDR1 SGHVS, CDR2 FNYEAQ. V was pared by 5 bases and J by 4 bases, with 14 bases between. The CDR3 loop reads CASSPRQTNNEKLFF. CDR3 DNA: TGTGCCAGCAGCCCTCGACAGACAAATAATGAAAAACTGTTTTTT.

This clonotype was seen ten or more times. The chain combines TRBV6-4 with TRBJ2-2, with unresolved D. Between the trimmed V and J ends, which lost 4 bases and 6 bases, there was a span of 12 bases. Germline loops: CDR1 MRHNA, CDR2 SNTAGT. The CDR3 is 14 amino acids. The CDR3 protein is CASSAGPYAGELFF. The CDR3 DNA reads TGTGCCAGCAGTGCCGGTCCTTACGCCGGGGAGCTGTTTTTT.

For this clonotype: It may be a read error: a sequence one base away is much more abundant. The chain uses TRBV7-9 and TRBJ1-4, with D uncertain. The CDR3 covers 14 residues. Germline assignment: CDR1 SEHNR and CDR2 FQNEAQ (reference sequence). This CDR3 reads CASSSGYGNGKLFF. The CDR3 nucleotides read TGTGCCAGCAGCTCGGGTTATGGGAATGGAAAACTGTTTTTT.